One T cell receptor beta chain is described in this entry. There is no known antigen for this receptor. No quality values exist for individual bases; no much larger clone is one base distant. The sample is drawn from a study of long-term antiretroviral therapy in people with HIV (dated by TCRdb to between 2021 and 2024). Describing the broader study: The earliest samples were collected approximately a decade before the 2015 WHO recommendation for immediate ART, a period when ART was typically delayed until CD4 counts fell. The cohort contributed about 200 cryopreserved PBMC samples from a few dozen adults with confirmed HIV infection, collected serially over a mean of approximately six years (range 1-12). Among the approximately 30 participants with HIV, around 10 were female. No cross-contamination during QIAcube processing was seen in test extractions of a monoclonal T-cell line run alongside around 30 polyclonal samples. Whether ART initiation and durable HIV suppression were associated with changes in peripheral blood TRB repertoire composition and diversity was tested in a retrospective serial study.

The immunoSEQ hsTCRB v3.0 assay was used at survey level resolution to sequence the TRB variable region. TRB sequencing targeted a depth of about 40,000-50,000 T-cell genomes per sample. An Illumina MiSeq with a v3 150-cycle kit was used to sequence the pooled TRB libraries. The published analysis was carried out like this. Repertoire analysis was run in R within a reproducible Nextflow workflow that covered QC, data transformation and analysis. Custom analyses were implemented in LymphoSeq2, an R package for AIRR-Seq data exploration. After excluding a handful of samples that yielded fewer than 5000 total TRB sequences, 150 to 200 HIV repertoires remained for analysis. Among the 188 retained HIV repertoires, 59 were collected before ART initiation and 120 to 130 were collected after ART initiation. Repertoires were downsampled to 5000 TRB nucleotide sequences, and summary statistics were averaged over 100 downsampling iterations. TRB sequences were retained for analysis only if CDR3 regions of at least seven amino acids were present. Diversity was assessed using a clonality score derived from Shannon entropy and using the Gini coefficient. In repertoire networks, the top 5000 CDR3 amino acid sequences were linked whenever an edit distance of one separated two sequences. For TRB CDR3 amino acid sequences, antigen specificity groups and MHC restriction were predicted with GLIPH2. Known CMV, EBV, HIV or tissue antigen associations were flagged by matching CDR3 amino acid sequences against VDJdb and McPAS-TCR. Pre-ART, post-ART and control groups were compared with Wilcoxon signed-rank tests and Holm-Bonferroni correction. As stored in TCRdb, this immuneACCESS dataset retains in-frame rearrangements with V and J assigned. A fraction of the clones does not appear; measured against another copy, unresolved V genes explain less than half of the discrepancy, and the remainder lacks a known reason. V and J calls and clone size follow that table, whereas D and trimming were derived from the DNA. Here the sample has 15,000 to 20,000 clones; 65% to 85% occur a single time. Approximately 16% of the sample comes from the top ten.

To be included, a participant needed at least one PBMC sample from before ART initiation plus at least two post-ART samples. Every participant with HIV received treatment in the United States of America. Cryopreserved samples of about 0.95-10 million PBMC were thawed and washed before DNA extraction. At the time of the earliest PBMC sample for each participant with HIV, ages ranged from roughly 23 to 60 years. Per participant, PBMC samples came from 1-4 timepoints prior to ART initiation and 2-8 timepoints following ART initiation, for a median of 7 samples. Serial HIV viral load, CD4+ T-cell count, ART history and demographic data were obtained for every participant. A Qiagen kit on a QIAcube was used to extract genomic DNA from unsorted PBMC, with samples processed in batches of 12. The germline V gene encodes CDR1 LGHNA and CDR2 YNFKEQ. V has 4 bases trimmed and J has 5 bases trimmed; junction bases matching no gene number 4. The CDR3 goes from the cysteine to the phenylalanine over 14 residues. The sequence is cut down to CDR3 DNA, 42 bases in frame from base 1.

What the authors observed across the whole study: At every time point, the repertoire was dominated by expanded TRB clones first identified before ART initiation, although this dominance fluctuated and, in many PLHIV, declined after ART. Inferences about post-ART repertoire changes were limited because no data were available on ART adherence, viral resistance or therapy changes. The samples were dated from about 2003 to 2018, and the ART regimens that were used may be less effective than current ART regimens. Compared with controls, HIV repertoires had narrower CDR3 length ranges, and the network structure pointed to an antigen-experienced repertoire that shifted only slightly toward naive after ART. Because pre-ART samples had limited cell numbers, profiling was done on unsorted PBMC rather than on sorted CD4+ and CD8+ T cells. Limited PBMC availability meant only the TCR beta chain was sequenced, without alpha chain pairing. Starting ART was linked to a significant rise in TRB diversity, yet even after long-term ART the diversity remained significantly lower than in transplant donor controls.

The sequence derives from a woman aged 50 to 65 with HIV. Source: unsorted PBMCs, taken roughly 2.5 years before starting antiretroviral therapy. The chain links TRBV4-2 with TRBJ2-2; 7 central nucleotides agree with TRBD1. The CDR3 reads as follows: CASSPTGSTGELFF. DNA sequence: TGTGCCAGCAGCCCGACAGGGTCGACCGGGGAGCTGTTTTTT.